The 2 T cell receptor beta chains reported below all come from one sample, sequenced in a study of human T cells and chemical hapten exposure. Indicated time point: pre-sensitization, week 0. Treatment of the sample: therapeutic diphenylcyclopropenone sensitization with weekly scalp DPC. TCRdb re-called the RACE reads with MiXCR, one entry per CDR3 protein. The sample has 250,000 or so distinct CDR3 sequences; about 8.1% are singletons. The specimen was whole blood, collected in connection with sensitization to the hapten diphenylcyclopropenone (DPC). These receptors were taken from a woman between 40 and 50 years old with alopecia areata. Some clones in this sample may be carry-over from other donors' samples.

The chain couples TRBV5-1 to TRBJ2-7; 7 bases are shared with TRBD1. CDR1 is SGHRS and CDR2 is YFSETQ in the germline V gene. The V and J ends lost 4 bases and 7 bases, in that order; junction bases with no gene match: 8. The CDR3 consists of 13 residues. This CDR3 reads CASSTGTGEEQYF. The CDR3 nucleotides read TGCGCCAGCAGCACCGGTACAGGGGAAGAGCAGTACTTC.

This clonotype occurred a few times. The chain carries TRBV4-3 and TRBJ2-4, with D unclear. V was trimmed by 1 base and J by 0 bases, leaving 10 bases between them. The CDR3 contains 16 residues. Germline CDR1 and CDR2: LGHNA and YSLEER. The CDR3 sequence: CASSQAIRGAKNIQYF. CDR3 DNA sequence: TGCGCCAGCAGCCAAGCTATCCGCGGAGCCAAAAACATTCAGTACTTC.